This T cell receptor (beta chain) was captured in a study of T-cell memory formation after mild COVID-19. From 5'RACE with constant-segment primers came TCR alpha and TCR beta cDNA libraries that carried sample barcodes and UMIs. TCRdb reanalysed the 5' RACE reads using MiXCR and keeps one entry per CDR3 protein. The sample contains about 360,000 distinct CDR3 sequences, approximately 15% of which appear only once. V dropped 3 bases and J dropped 1 base, with 12 bases sitting between them. Germline V CDR1 and CDR2: MDHEN, SYDVKM. The CDR3 has 15 amino acids. This clonotype was sampled from a man aged 18 to 29 who had mild COVID-19 (a few samples of this study predate the infection). Cell type and time point are not known. Sequencing used PBMCs or a T cell subset sorted from them (not recorded which). This rearrangement joins TRBV28 to TRBJ1-1; perhaps TRBD1 as D (6 bases). The CDR3 sequence is CASSLALQGNTEAFF. CDR3 bases: TGTGCCAGCAGTTTGGCCCTACAGGGGAACACTGAAGCTTTCTTT. The variable domain in full, completed from reference TRBV28 and TRBJ1-1, reads DVKVTQSSRYLVKRTGEKVFLECVQDMDHENMFWYRQDPGLGLRLIYFSYDVKMKEKGDIPEGYSVSREKKERFSLILESASTNQTSMYLCASSLALQGNTEAFFGQGTRLTVV.